These T cell receptor beta chains were read from a single sample in a study of spatial heterogeneity in lung cancer. TCRdb itself ran the 5' RACE reads through MiXCR, one entry per CDR3 protein. The sample has approximately 25,000 distinct CDR3 sequences, 3% to 4% seen once. Sample: PBMCs, taken at surgery. The receptor set was obtained from a female donor with early-stage non-small cell lung cancer. Each CDR3 is given with its conserved first and last residue. Each record gives: J gene, clone size, D gene, V gene, CDR3 DNA, CDR3 protein. D genes are given only for firm matches. The size entry gives once, few, many or a size class.

J gene: TRBJ1-1
clone size: many
D gene: TRBD1
V gene: TRBV25-1
CDR3 DNA: TGTGCCAGCAGTGGTCGGGACAGGGGGCGAGTCACTGAAGCTTTCTTT
CDR3 protein: CASSGRDRGRVTEAFF

J gene: TRBJ2-7
clone size: many
D gene: TRBD1
V gene: TRBV12-3/TRBV12-4
CDR3 DNA: TGTGCCAGCAGTTTTGGCAGGGGGAGCTCCTACGAGCAGTACTTC
CDR3 protein: CASSFGRGSSYEQYF

J gene: TRBJ2-1
clone size: many
D gene: TRBD2
V gene: TRBV4-2
CDR3 DNA: TGTGCCAGCAGCCAAGTATATGTTCGACTAGCATCCGCCAATGAGCAGTTCTTC
CDR3 protein: CASSQVYVRLASANEQFF

J gene: TRBJ2-7
clone size: many
D gene: TRBD2
V gene: TRBV28
CDR3 DNA: TGTGCCAGCAGTTCCTCCGGGACTAGCGTTCTGACCCCCTACGAGCAGTACTTC
CDR3 protein: CASSSSGTSVLTPYEQYF

J gene: TRBJ1-2
clone size: many
D gene: .
V gene: TRBV5-1
CDR3 DNA: TGCGCCAGCAGCTTGCCTTCGACACCGGCCCTTCACTATGGCTACACCTTC
CDR3 protein: CASSLPSTPALHYGYTF

J gene: TRBJ2-7
clone size: many
D gene: .
V gene: TRBV12-3/TRBV12-4
CDR3 DNA: TGTGCCAGCAGTTTGGGGCCGGGACTTTTATACGAGCAGTACTTC
CDR3 protein: CASSLGPGLLYEQYF

J gene: TRBJ2-7
clone size: many
D gene: TRBD2
V gene: TRBV27
CDR3 DNA: TGTGCCAGCACGGGGTCTAGCGGGCCCTACGAGCAGTACTTC
CDR3 protein: CASTGSSGPYEQYF

J gene: TRBJ1-5
clone size: many
D gene: TRBD1
V gene: TRBV5-6
CDR3 DNA: TGTGCCAGCAGCAAGGGACCGGGACAGGGCCATCAGCCCCAGCATTTT
CDR3 protein: CASSKGPGQGHQPQHF

J gene: TRBJ2-3
clone size: many
D gene: TRBD2
V gene: TRBV7-9
CDR3 DNA: TGTGCCAGCAGCTTAGTTGCGGGAGACACAGATACGCAGTATTTT
CDR3 protein: CASSLVAGDTDTQYF

J gene: TRBJ2-5
clone size: many
D gene: TRBD1
V gene: TRBV29-1
CDR3 DNA: TGCAGCGTGGATGATTCCGGGACAGGGTACGAGACCCAGTACTTC
CDR3 protein: CSVDDSGTGYETQYF

J gene: TRBJ1-2
clone size: medium-sized
D gene: .
V gene: TRBV7-3
CDR3 DNA: TGTGCCAGCAGCCAACCAGGGGAGAGGGATGGCTACACCTTC
CDR3 protein: CASSQPGERDGYTF

J gene: TRBJ1-2
clone size: many
D gene: TRBD1
V gene: TRBV4-1
CDR3 DNA: TGCGCCAGCAGCCTCAGGACAGGGAACTATGGCTACACCTTC
CDR3 protein: CASSLRTGNYGYTF

J gene: TRBJ2-3
clone size: many
D gene: .
V gene: TRBV20-1
CDR3 DNA: TGCAGTGCGGGGCGCAGGGGCGCAGATACGCAGTATTTT
CDR3 protein: CSAGRRGADTQYF

J gene: TRBJ1-1
clone size: medium-sized
D gene: .
V gene: TRBV29-1
CDR3 DNA: TGCAGCGTTGAATCTTATCGTGGCACTGAAGCTTTCTTT
CDR3 protein: CSVESYRGTEAFF

J gene: TRBJ2-7
clone size: many
D gene: .
V gene: TRBV5-1
CDR3 DNA: TGCGCCAGCAGCTCCGGGGGCATCTACGAGCAGTACTTC
CDR3 protein: CASSSGGIYEQYF

J gene: TRBJ2-7
clone size: few
D gene: .
V gene: TRBV7-6
CDR3 DNA: TGTGCCAGCAGCTTAGCGGGGGACGAGCAGTACTTC
CDR3 protein: CASSLAGDEQYF

J gene: TRBJ1-4
clone size: many
D gene: .
V gene: TRBV4-1
CDR3 DNA: TGCGCCAGCAGCCACCCGGGACAAATAGCGGGAAAACTGTTTTTT
CDR3 protein: CASSHPGQIAGKLFF

J gene: TRBJ1-6
clone size: many
D gene: .
V gene: TRBV5-6
CDR3 DNA: TGTGCCAGCATTTTAAGAGGGACTATAAATTCACCCCTCCACTTT
CDR3 protein: CASILRGTINSPLHF

J gene: TRBJ2-1
clone size: many
D gene: .
V gene: TRBV18
CDR3 DNA: TGTGCCAGCTCACCACCCATAGCGGTTAGCTCCTACAATGAGCAGTTCTTC
CDR3 protein: CASSPPIAVSSYNEQFF

J gene: TRBJ1-5
clone size: many
D gene: .
V gene: TRBV28
CDR3 DNA: TGTGCCAGCAGTTTGCTATATCCTGCGGTCTATAGCAATCAGCCCCAGCATTTT
CDR3 protein: CASSLLYPAVYSNQPQHF

J gene: TRBJ2-1
clone size: many
D gene: TRBD2
V gene: TRBV7-2
CDR3 DNA: TGTGCCAGCAGGCTGGCTAGCGGGAGTCAATCCTACAATGAGCAGTTCTTC
CDR3 protein: CASRLASGSQSYNEQFF

J gene: TRBJ2-7
clone size: many
D gene: .
V gene: TRBV6-5
CDR3 DNA: TGTGCCAGCGCGGTGGGTCCGAACGAGCAGTACTTC
CDR3 protein: CASAVGPNEQYF

J gene: TRBJ2-2
clone size: few
D gene: .
V gene: TRBV28
CDR3 DNA: TGTGCCAGCAGTTCCCACAACAGGGTTAGCTCCGGGGAGCTGTTTTTT
CDR3 protein: CASSSHNRVSSGELFF

J gene: TRBJ2-3
clone size: many
D gene: .
V gene: TRBV4-1
CDR3 DNA: TGCGCCAGCAGCCCACAGGGTCCGAGCACAGATACGCAGTATTTT
CDR3 protein: CASSPQGPSTDTQYF